The clone carrying this TCR beta chain has just one count. The antigen is undetermined. This sample stems from a study of Ad26.COV2.S vaccination and SARS-CoV-2 variants. Study-wide background: Dosing was one shot or two shots 56 days apart. Study-wide findings and caveats: Substantial breadth was reportedly displayed by spike-specific CD8+ and CD4+ T cell responses after vaccination. The TCR-based breadth and depth measures might underestimate overall T cell responses.

Using immunoSEQ multiplex PCR, the repertoire was profiled, and TCRdb retains in-frame clones only, with some absent. This sample carries roughly 510,000 clones, roughly 87% of them seen once, and the ten largest clones take around 13%. This CDR3 is 11 amino acids long. J gave up 14 bases and V 3 bases, and 6 bases lay outside the gene matches. The V gene's germline CDR1 is DFQATT and CDR2 SNEGSKA (reference sequence). Treatment: around 19 received Ad26.COV2.S at low or high dose, single or two shots; 5 received placebo; per-sample allocation not given. The study sampled participants on day 63 after the first vaccine or placebo injection. The study used a vaccine consisting of an Ad26 vector that expressed Wuhan-strain SARS-CoV-2 spike.

The rearrangement uses TRBV20-1 and TRBJ2-1, with 8 bases aligning to TRBD2. The receptor was derived from a person between 18 and 65 years old who received the Ad26.COV2.S COVID-19 vaccine or a placebo. The sample in question was peripheral blood, obtained in a trial of Ad26.COV2.S vaccine versus placebo. CDR3 sequence reads: CSASGLASEFF. The CDR3 DNA reads as TGCAGTGCTAGCGGACTAGCAAGCGAGTTCTTC.